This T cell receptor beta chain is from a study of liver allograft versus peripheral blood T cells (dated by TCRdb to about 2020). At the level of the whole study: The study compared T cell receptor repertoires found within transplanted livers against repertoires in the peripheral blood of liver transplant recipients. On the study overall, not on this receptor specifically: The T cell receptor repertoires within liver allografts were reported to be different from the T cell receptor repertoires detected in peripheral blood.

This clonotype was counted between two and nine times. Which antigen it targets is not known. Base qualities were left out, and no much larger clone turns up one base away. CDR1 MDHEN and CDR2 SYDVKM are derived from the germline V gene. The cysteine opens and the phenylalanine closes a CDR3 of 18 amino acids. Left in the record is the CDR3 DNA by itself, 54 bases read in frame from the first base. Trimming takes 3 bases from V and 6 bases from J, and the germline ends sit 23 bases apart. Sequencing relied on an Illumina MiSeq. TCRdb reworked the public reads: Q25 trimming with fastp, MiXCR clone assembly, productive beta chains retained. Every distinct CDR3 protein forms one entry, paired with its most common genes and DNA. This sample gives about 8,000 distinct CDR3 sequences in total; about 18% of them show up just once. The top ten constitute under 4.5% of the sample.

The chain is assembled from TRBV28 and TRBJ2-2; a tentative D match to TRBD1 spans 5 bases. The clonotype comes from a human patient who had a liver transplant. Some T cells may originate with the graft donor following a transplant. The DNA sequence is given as TGTGCCAGCAGTTTCTCCTACGGTGTCAGGGCGATCTCCGGGGAGCTGTTTTTT. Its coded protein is CASSFSYGVRAISGELFF.